Sequencing of this T cell receptor (beta chain) was carried out in a study of blood T cell repertoires in COVID-19. Looking at the study overall: COVID-19 samples from acute and convalescent phases originated in the United States, Italy and Spain.

Using immunoSEQ multiplex PCR, the repertoire was profiled, and TCRdb retains in-frame clones only, with some absent. The table lists about 210,000 clones, around 84% of them singletons. The CDR3 runs 12 residues. V lost 2 bases, J lost 6 bases, and 7 bases lay in between. The germline V gene has CDR1 GTSNPN and CDR2 SVGIG (reference sequence). The chain combines TRBV30 with TRBJ1-4; weak D call: TRBD1 (5 bases). This sequence originates from a man younger than 40 with acute COVID-19. Sequencing was done on a sample of PBMCs or T cells enriched from blood (not recorded which). In DNA, the CDR3 is TGTGCCTGGAGTCGGGGGGATGAAAAACTGTTTTTT. Residues: CAWSRGDEKLFF.